The 8 T cell receptor beta chains below come from one sample, sequenced in a study of blood T cell repertoires in COVID-19. Sequencing was performed with immunoSEQ multiplex PCR; in TCRdb, only in-frame clones are kept and a portion is missing. The sample includes about 140,000 clones, approximately 80% of them seen just once. The sequenced sample consisted of PBMCs or T cells enriched from blood (not recorded which). The receptor set was obtained from a woman between 18 and 29 years old who had been exposed to COVID-19.

This clone has only one observation. V gene TRBV7-2 combines with J gene TRBJ1-1; 11 bases are a match to TRBD1. The CDR3 has 15 amino acids. The ends lost 4 bases at V and 1 base at J; junction bases unmatched: 2. Germline CDR1 and CDR2: SGHTA and FQGNSA. The chain's CDR3 is CASSWGQGGNTEAFF. In nucleotides, the CDR3 is TGTGCCAGCAGCTGGGGACAGGGGGGGAACACTGAAGCTTTCTTT.

The J gene is TRBJ2-5, the V gene TRBV3-1 (or the pseudogene TRBV3-2); D not resolved. Germline assignment: CDR1 LGHDT and CDR2 YNNKEL (reference sequence). The CDR3 totals 14 residues. Trimming removed 0 bases from V and 4 bases from J, with 9 bases in between. This CDR3 reads CASSQDLWAETQYF. CDR3 sequence (DNA): TGTGCCAGCAGCCAAGATCTCTGGGCAGAGACCCAGTACTTC.

The rearrangement joins TRBV13 to TRBJ1-2; TRBD1 might be the D (5 bases). From germline, CDR1 is PRHDT and CDR2 FYEKMQ (reference sequence). Trimming left V 1 base short and J 8 bases short, with 14 bases between. The length of the CDR3 is 14 residues. The CDR3 DNA reads as TGTGCCAGCAGCTTAGTCGGGGGAACGAGAGGCTACACCTTC. Its translation: CASSLVGGTRGYTF.

V usage is TRBV27 and J usage is TRBJ1-6, with D perhaps matching TRBD1 (5 bases). This CDR3 is built from 14 residues. Germline lookup yields CDR1 MNHEY and CDR2 SMNVEV (reference sequence). The V end was cut by 5 bases, the J end by 8 bases, with 13 bases between. The CDR3 DNA reads as TGTGCCAGCAGTCTTGGGACTGAATATTCACCCCTCCACTTT. Translating it yields CASSLGTEYSPLHF.

The gene calls are TRBV6-5 and TRBJ1-1; 10 bases line up with TRBD1. This CDR3 is 12 amino acids long. V lost 4 bases and J lost 11; bases outside the gene matches: 4. The germline CDR1 and CDR2 sequences are MNHEY and SVGAGI. The CDR3 reads CASSSDRGEAFF. The CDR3 region has the DNA TGTGCCAGCAGTTCGGACAGGGGGGAGGCTTTCTTT.

The CDR3 reads CAIRGTATEAFF. In DNA form, the CDR3 reads TGTGCCATCAGAGGGACAGCCACTGAAGCTTTCTTT. V is TRBV10-3 and J is TRBJ1-1; 7 positions match TRBD1. Germline values: CDR1 ENHRY, CDR2 SYGVKD. J gave up 4 bases and V 6 bases, and 2 bases lay outside the gene matches. The CDR3 contains 12 residues.

This rearrangement joins TRBV6-2 or TRBV6-3 to TRBJ1-5; 12 bases line up with TRBD1. CDR1 and CDR2 (germline): MNHEY, SVGEGT. Trimming took 6 bases from V and 6 from J; bases not matched to a gene: 12. The CDR3 is 17 residues long. Here the CDR3 DNA reads TGTGCCAGCAGCTCTCCCCTCGGGACAGGGGGCCGTCAGCCCCAGCATTTT. It codes for CASSSPLGTGGRQPQHF.

In regard to this clone: This specimen includes other DNA sequences encoding the same CDR3. The gene calls are TRBV18 and TRBJ1-5; a weak D match, TRBD1 (5 bases). V was shortened by 6 bases and J by 3 bases, with 9 bases between the two germline ends. The germline gives CDR1 KGHSH, CDR2 LQKENI. The CDR3 is 13 amino acids. CDR3 sequence: CASSTGLNQPQHF. In DNA form, the CDR3 reads TGTGCCAGCTCCACAGGCCTCAATCAGCCCCAGCATTTT.